Detailed here is one TCR beta chain. The junction shows a germline mismatch at one end, possibly a read error. The data belong to a study of blood T cell repertoires in COVID-19. About the study: Samples representing acute and convalescent COVID-19 were sourced from the United States, Italy and Spain. Sources were T cells, B-cell-depleted T cells, or PBMCs; the material itself was cDNA or gDNA.

Germline CDR1 is MRHNA and CDR2 is SNTAGT. The CDR3 has 12 amino acids. Authors' data handling: Estimated nucleated cell counts came from reference gene primer amplification. The protocol was immunoSEQ multiplex PCR, while the TCRdb copy is restricted to in-frame clones and leaves out a portion. The V and J calls and clone size are taken from that table; D and trimming were inferred from the DNA. The sample includes about 170,000 clones, 85% seen only once; the top ten take approximately 8.1%. The specimen was peripheral blood. V is TRBV6-4 and J is TRBJ1-2; weak D call: TRBD1 (5 bases). The receptor comes from a woman of 80 years or more with COVID-19, enrolled during active disease. The CDR3 DNA is TGTGCCACCAGTTCTACAGGATATGGCTACACCTTC. This sequence encodes CATSSTGYGYTF.